This TCR beta chain was profiled in a study of early T cells in non-severe SARS-CoV-2 infection. TCRdb reanalysed the 5' RACE reads using MiXCR and keeps one entry per CDR3 protein. The data hold 60,000 to 75,000 distinct CDR3 sequences, with 12% observed a single time. V was clipped by 2 bases and J by 10 bases, with 11 bases between them. Germline values: CDR1 GTSNPN, CDR2 SVGIG (reference sequence). The length of the CDR3 is 11 residues. This clonotype was observed many times. What was sequenced was whole blood. This TCR was recovered from an adult who was a healthcare worker with PCR-confirmed SARS-CoV-2 infection or an uninfected control (not recorded which). The chain combines TRBV30 with TRBJ1-2, with D unresolved. The CDR3 sequence is CAWSSILFYTF. CDR3 coding DNA: TGTGCCTGGAGTTCTATCTTGTTCTACACCTTC.